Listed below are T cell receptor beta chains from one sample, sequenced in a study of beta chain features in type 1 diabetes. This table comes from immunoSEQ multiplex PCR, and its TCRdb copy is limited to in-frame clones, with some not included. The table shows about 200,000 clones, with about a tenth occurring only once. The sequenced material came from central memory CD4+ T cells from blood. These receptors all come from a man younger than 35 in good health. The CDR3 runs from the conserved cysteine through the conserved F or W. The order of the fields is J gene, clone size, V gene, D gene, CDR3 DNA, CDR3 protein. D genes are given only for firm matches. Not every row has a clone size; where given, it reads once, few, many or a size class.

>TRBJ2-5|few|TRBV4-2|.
TGTGCCAGCAGCCAAGATCAGGGCGGGGAGACCCAGTACTTC
CASSQDQGGETQYF
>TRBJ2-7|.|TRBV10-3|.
TGTGCCATCAGTGAGTGGCAGGGCGAGCAGTACTTC
CAISEWQGEQYF
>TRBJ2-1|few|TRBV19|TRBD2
TGTGCCAGTAGTCCCGTGGCGCGGGAGAGGAGGAATGAGCAGTTCTTC
CASSPVARERRNEQFF
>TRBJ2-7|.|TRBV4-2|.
TGTGCCAGCAGCCAAGGAAACAGGGAAACCTACGAGCAGTACTTC
CASSQGNRETYEQYF
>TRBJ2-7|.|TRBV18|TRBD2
TGTGCCAGCTCACCACCCAGCGGGAGGTTCTACGAGCAGTACTTC
CASSPPSGRFYEQYF
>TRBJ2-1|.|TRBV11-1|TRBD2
TGTGCCAGCAGCACTAGCGGGAGTTGGGACAATGAGCAGTTCTTC
CASSTSGSWDNEQFF
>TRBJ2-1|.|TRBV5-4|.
TGTGCCAGCAGCCTGGGTCTAGGGATTGTAAATGAGCAGTTCTTC
CASSLGLGIVNEQFF
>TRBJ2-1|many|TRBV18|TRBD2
TGTGCCAGCTCATCAAGTCTAGCGGGAGGAAACAATGAGCAGTTCTTC
CASSSSLAGGNNEQFF
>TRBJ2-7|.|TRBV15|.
TGTGCCACCAGCAGAGGTACGGACTCCTACGAGCAGTACTTC
CATSRGTDSYEQYF
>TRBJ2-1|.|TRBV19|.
TGTGCCAGTAGTATATACTACAATGAGCAGTTCTTC
CASSIYYNEQFF
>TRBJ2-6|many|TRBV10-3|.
TGTGCCATCAGTGCCCCCGCCGGGGCCAACGTCCTGACTTTC
CAISAPAGANVLTF
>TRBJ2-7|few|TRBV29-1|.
TGCAGCGTTGAATTGCTTAACGAGCAGTACTTC
CSVELLNEQYF
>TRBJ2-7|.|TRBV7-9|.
TGTGCCAGCAGCCCAAGGGCAGCACCCTACGAGCAGTACTTC
CASSPRAAPYEQYF
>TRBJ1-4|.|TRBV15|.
TGTGCCACCAGCAGAGAACTACTGGGGCCAACTAATGAAAAACTGTTTTTT
CATSRELLGPTNEKLFF
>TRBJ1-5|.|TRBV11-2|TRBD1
TGTGCCAGCAGCTTAGGGACAGGGGGGATCAATCAGCCCCAGCATTTT
CASSLGTGGINQPQHF
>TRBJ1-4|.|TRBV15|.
TGTGCCACCAGCAGAGGACAGCAGAATGAAAAACTGTTTTTT
CATSRGQQNEKLFF
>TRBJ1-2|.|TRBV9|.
TGTGCCAGCAGCGCCACACCTACCCCACCGGGTAACTATGGCTACACCTTC
CASSATPTPPGNYGYTF
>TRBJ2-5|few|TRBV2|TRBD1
TGTGCCAGCAGTGAAGGGGGCAGGGGGCGAGAGACCCAGTACTTC
CASSEGGRGRETQYF
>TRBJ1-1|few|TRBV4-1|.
TGCGCCAGCAGCTTCAATGAAGTAGTGAACACTGAAGCTTTCTTT
CASSFNEVVNTEAFF
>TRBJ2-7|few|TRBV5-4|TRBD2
TGTGCCAGCAGCCCGGGGGGCGGACTAGCGAGTCTTCGTTTCCCGGAGCAGTACTTC
CASSPGGGLASLRFPEQYF